The clone carrying this T cell receptor (beta chain) was detected many times. The authors prepared the TCRbeta library with unique molecular identifiers. TCRdb re-analysed the PCR reads in MiXCR, keeping a single row per CDR3 protein. The sample includes hundreds of thousands of distinct CDR3 sequences, 16% of them seen just once. CDR1 SQVTM and CDR2 ANQGSEA come from the germline V gene. This CDR3 comprises 15 residues. V shed 4 bases and J shed 5 bases, with 20 bases lying between them. These data belong to a study of T-cell reconstitution after alpha-beta-depleted transplantation in children. This chain links TRBV29-1 with TRBJ1-2; D gene unclear. The input for sequencing was PBMCs from the stem cell graft donor, taken from the stem cell graft. The TCR sequence derives from a human donor who donated a stem cell graft to a child with acute myeloid leukemia. This CDR3 reads CSVGISGVEIYGYTF. In DNA form, the CDR3 reads TGCAGCGTTGGAATATCTGGGGTTGAGATATATGGCTACACCTTC.